This entry lists 28 T cell receptor beta chains sequenced from one sample in a study of a mutant IDH1 vaccine in newly diagnosed glioma. Clones were sequenced by immunoSEQ multiplex PCR, and TCRdb holds only the in-frame ones, with some missing. Among around 130,000 clones listed, 80% were seen once. Their target antigens are unknown. Time point in this sample: week 11, during vaccination. Vaccination comprised doses that each held 300 ug of mutant IDH1 20-mer peptide, plus topical imiquimod. The source was PBMCs, collected from a glioma patient whose treatment included an IDH1 peptide vaccine. The receptor source for this set is a man aged 35 to 55 with glioma.

The rearrangement joins TRBV30 to TRBJ2-2, with TRBD1 identical over 9 bases. Germline V gives CDR1 GTSNPN, CDR2 SVGIG (reference sequence). The CDR3 consists of 16 residues. Trimming removed 2 bases from V and 5 bases from J; junction bases left unmatched: 9. CDR3 protein: CAWSLPGTGRTGELFF. The CDR3 region has the DNA TGTGCCTGGAGTCTCCCCGGGACAGGGCGTACCGGGGAGCTGTTTTTT.

The rearrangement joins TRBV4-3 to TRBJ2-1; 7 nucleotides agree with TRBD1. Trimming removed 2 bases from V and 8 bases from J; junction bases left unmatched: 9. Germline CDR1 LGHNA, CDR2 YSLEER. This CDR3 has 15 residues. The CDR3 loop is CASSQIRATGDEQFF. DNA of the CDR3: TGCGCCAGCAGCCAAATCAGGGCTACAGGGGATGAGCAGTTCTTC.

The chain recombines TRBV4-3 with TRBJ2-1; D is possibly TRBD2 (5 bases). This CDR3 contains 17 residues. Trimming took 0 bases from V and 5 from J, leaving 17 bases between them. Germline V gene lookup returns CDR1 LGHNA and CDR2 YSLEER. Here the CDR3 DNA reads TGCGCCAGCAGCCAAGAGTCCCGTTCGGAGGTTCACAATGAGCAGTTCTTC. This codes for CASSQESRSEVHNEQFF.

This clone was seen once. The J gene is TRBJ1-5, the V gene TRBV7-3; TRBD1 might be the D (5 bases). Germline CDR1 SGHTA, CDR2 FQGTGA. The CDR3 loop spans 13 amino acids. Trimming pared 1 base from V and 6 bases from J, leaving 7 bases between. The CDR3 loop reads CASSLRGGQPQHF. DNA for the CDR3: TGTGCCAGCAGCTTAAGGGGGGGTCAGCCCCAGCATTTT.

The V gene is TRBV19, the J gene TRBJ2-2, with 9 nucleotides matching TRBD1. Trimming at V came to 5 bases and at J to 0 bases, leaving 7 bases not matched to a gene. This CDR3 region has 17 residues. From germline, CDR1 is LNHDA and CDR2 SQIVND (reference sequence). The CDR3 bases are TGTGCCAGTAGTGGCCGAGGACAGGGGCCGAACACCGGGGAGCTGTTTTTT. Its translation is CASSGRGQGPNTGELFF.

The gene calls are TRBV6-1 and TRBJ1-5; D unclear. Trimming removed 6 bases at V and 4 bases at J, with 4 bases between. This CDR3 is built from 11 residues. CDR1 is MNHNS and CDR2 is SASEGT in the germline V gene. This CDR3 is CASRDNQPQHF. CDR3 nucleotides: TGTGCCAGCAGAGATAATCAGCCCCAGCATTTT.

With regard to this clone: A much larger clone is a single base away; this may be a read error. In this CDR3 the conserved last residue, phenylalanine or tryptophan, is missing, so a read error is likely. This sequence joins TRBV7-2 and TRBJ2-7; no clear D. V lost 1 base to trimming and J lost 0 bases, with 10 bases between them. This CDR3 contains 15 residues. Germline assignment: CDR1 SGHTA and CDR2 FQGNSA. CDR3 region: CASSLEGPSSYEQYL. The CDR3 region has the DNA TGTGCCAGCAGCTTAGAAGGCCCGAGCTCCTACGAGCAGTACCTC.

This clone was found a few times. The chain recombines TRBV25-1 with TRBJ1-6; D not resolved. Trimming took off 5 bases at V and 2 bases at J, with 7 bases between the two ends. There are 14 residues in the CDR3. Germline CDR1 is MGHDK and CDR2 is SYGVNS. CDR3 sequence (DNA): TGTGCCAGCAGTCGAGGGACCTATAATTCACCCCTCCACTTT. Protein: CASSRGTYNSPLHF.

The J gene is TRBJ1-4, the V gene TRBV5-6, with a possible D match to TRBD1 (5 bases). Germline V CDR1 and CDR2: SGHDT, YYEEEE. The V gene lost 7 bases and the J gene lost 4 bases, with 14 bases spanning the gap. The CDR3 has 14 residues. CDR3 loop: CASLARGVNEKLFF. The CDR3 region has the DNA TGTGCCAGCTTGGCTCGGGGGGTTAATGAAAAACTGTTTTTT. Drawing the rest from reference TRBV5-6 and TRBJ1-4, the complete variable domain is DAGVTQSPTHLIKTRGQQVTLRCSPKSGHDTVSWYQQALGQGPQFIFQYYEEEERQRGNFPDRFSGHQFPNYSSELNVNALLLGDSALYLCASLARGVNEKLFFGSGTQLSVL.

The genes are TRBV29-1 and TRBJ1-4; D is ambiguous. Germline assignment: CDR1 SQVTM and CDR2 ANQGSEA. Trimming cost V 4 bases and J 3 bases, with 9 bases left between them. CDR3 length: 13 residues. The CDR3 DNA reads TGCAGCGTTGGGGCGGGATCTAATGAAAAACTGTTTTTT. Residues: CSVGAGSNEKLFF. Using reference TRBV29-1 and TRBJ1-4 for the parts outside the CDR3, the full variable domain is SAVISQKPSRDICQRGTSLTIQCQVDSQVTMMFWYRQQPGQSLTLIATANQGSEATYESGFVIDKFPISRPNLTFSTLTVSNMSPEDSSIYLCSVGAGSNEKLFFGSGTQLSVL.

This clone was found a few times. V usage is TRBV19 and J usage is TRBJ1-5; TRBD1 aligns across 8 bases. The CDR3 sequence is 16 residues long. Germline loops: CDR1 LNHDA, CDR2 SQIVND (reference sequence). V gave up 5 bases and J gave up 2 bases; unmatched junction bases: 8. The CDR3 coding sequence is TGTGCCAGTAGTCCTTGGACAGGGAGAGGCAATCAGCCCCAGCATTTT. Protein product: CASSPWTGRGNQPQHF.

The gene calls are TRBV4-3 and TRBJ2-1; either TRBD1 or TRBD2 may fit D (5 bases each). CDR3 length: 14 residues. Trimming removed 4 bases from V and 4 bases from J, with 11 bases in between. Per germline, CDR1 LGHNA and CDR2 YSLEER. CDR3 coding DNA: TGCGCCAGCAGCCCGGGGACCCTATACAATGAGCAGTTCTTC. Translation: CASSPGTLYNEQFF.

This clone showed up just once. V gene TRBV11-2 combines with J gene TRBJ2-7; 10 bases agree with TRBD2. Trimming took 3 bases from V and 3 from J; bases not matched to a gene: 5. This CDR3 has 15 amino acids. The germline gives CDR1 SGHAT, CDR2 FQNNGV. Here the CDR3 DNA reads TGTGCCAGCAGCTTCGGGACTAGCGCTTACTACGAGCAGTACTTC. Its translation is CASSFGTSAYYEQYF. The full variable domain, in which reference TRBV11-2 and TRBJ2-7 provide the parts outside the CDR3, is EAGVAQSPRYKIIEKRQSVAFWCNPISGHATLYWYQQILGQGPKLLIQFQNNGVVDDSQLPKDRFSAERLKGVDSTLKIQPAKLEDSAVYLCASSFGTSAYYEQYFGPGTRLTVT.

This rearrangement joins TRBV5-4 to TRBJ2-5; a possible D gene is TRBD1 (6 bases). V lost 4 bases and J 1 base, leaving 11 bases between the germline ends. Germline loops: CDR1 SGHNT, CDR2 YYREEE (reference sequence). The CDR3 sequence is 14 residues long. In nucleotides, the CDR3 is TGTGCCAGCAGCGTTCCAGGGGCCCAAGAGACCCAGTACTTC. Translated: CASSVPGAQETQYF.

The chain uses TRBV2 and TRBJ2-7; 9 bases fit TRBD1. This CDR3 has 14 amino acids. V shed 6 bases and J 5 bases; nucleotides not matched to a gene: 8. Germline CDR1 reads SNHLY; CDR2 reads FYNNEI. CDR3 region: CASRTGGVSNEQYF. The CDR3 nucleotides read TGTGCCAGCAGGACAGGGGGGGTGTCCAACGAGCAGTACTTC.

V gene TRBV19 combines with J gene TRBJ1-2; D not resolved. The V end was cut by 3 bases, the J end by 3 bases, with 8 bases between. Germline values: CDR1 LNHDA, CDR2 SQIVND (reference sequence). The length of the CDR3 is 13 residues. The DNA of the CDR3 is TGTGCCAGTAGTATGGGTCAGCACTATGGCTACACCTTC. This sequence encodes CASSMGQHYGYTF.

The V and J genes are TRBV28 and TRBJ1-5; 7 bases align to TRBD1. The CDR3 extends over 17 amino acids. Losses at the gene ends were 7 bases for V and 0 bases for J; bases not matched to a gene: 12. Germline assignment: CDR1 MDHEN and CDR2 SYDVKM. CDR3 in amino acids: CASNNYRGSYSNQPQHF. CDR3 DNA sequence: TGTGCCAGCAATAATTACAGGGGTTCCTATAGCAATCAGCCCCAGCATTTT.

In this sample, this clone turned up a few times. The gene calls are TRBV5-4 and TRBJ2-1; TRBD2 matches at 8 bases. CDR3 length equals 16 residues. The ends lost 0 bases at V and 5 bases at J; junction bases unmatched: 7. Per the germline V gene, CDR1 is SGHNT and CDR2 is YYREEE (reference sequence). The DNA for the CDR3 is TGTGCCAGCAGCTTGGCCCCCAGCGGGGGCCACAATGAGCAGTTCTTC. Protein sequence: CASSLAPSGGHNEQFF.

This clone was picked up a small number of times. The chain couples TRBV6-5 to TRBJ1-5, with 7 bases fitting TRBD1. The CDR3 is 13 amino acids. J was trimmed by 6 bases and V by 7 bases; bases with no gene match: 6. The V gene's germline CDR1 is MNHEY and CDR2 SVGAGI. CDR3 region: CASTTGEVQPQHF. The CDR3 DNA is TGTGCCAGCACCACAGGGGAGGTTCAGCCCCAGCATTTT.

The chain uses TRBV4-1 and TRBJ1-1; TRBD1 might be the D (5 bases). This CDR3 has 17 residues. V was clipped by 1 base and J by 0 bases, with 15 bases between them. Per the germline V gene, CDR1 is MGHRA and CDR2 is YSYEKL. Written as DNA, the CDR3 is TGCGCCAGCAGCCAAGGGCCGCCGGGGGAGCTGAACACTGAAGCTTTCTTT. Protein: CASSQGPPGELNTEAFF.

The V call is TRBV10-2, the J call TRBJ1-5; TRBD1 matches 7 bases. The CDR3 is 13 residues long. J lost 3 bases, V lost 8 bases, and 4 bases had no gene match. CDR1 and CDR2 (germline): WSHSY, SAAADI. CDR3 loop: CASGDRVNQPQHF. Written as DNA, the CDR3 is TGCGCCAGCGGCGACAGGGTCAATCAGCCCCAGCATTTT.

Regarding this clone: One end of the junction varies from germline; a read error may be responsible. The rearrangement links TRBV6-6 to TRBJ2-7, with D maybe TRBD2 (5 bases). Germline-derived CDR1 and CDR2 are MNHNY and SVGAGI (reference sequence). This CDR3 spans 14 amino acids. The CDR3 protein is CTSSAPEDLYEQYF. Here the CDR3 DNA reads TGTACCAGCAGTGCCCCGGAGGACCTCTACGAGCAGTACTTC.

The rearrangement links TRBV15 to TRBJ1-1; a weak D match, TRBD1 (6 bases). The V end lost 0 bases, the J end lost 5 bases, and 13 bases lay between the germline ends. The CDR3 loop spans 15 amino acids. Germline V gives CDR1 LNHNV, CDR2 YYDKDF (reference sequence). CDR3 nucleotides: TGTGCCACCAGCAGAGATAGGAGCAGGGGAACTGAAGCTTTCTTT. The encoded protein is CATSRDRSRGTEAFF.

This chain connects TRBV5-4 to TRBJ2-1, with TRBD2 as a possible D gene (6 bases). Germline V gives CDR1 SGHNT, CDR2 YYREEE (reference sequence). The CDR3 has 15 amino acids. The germline V and J ends were trimmed by 4 bases and 5 bases, with 16 bases remaining between them. Written as DNA, the CDR3 is TGTGCCAGCAGCCCGCACGGGGGTCAGGACAATGAGCAGTTCTTC. It translates to CASSPHGGQDNEQFF.

This chain connects TRBV5-1 to TRBJ2-3; D remains ambiguous. The length of the CDR3 is 15 residues. V gave up 2 bases and J gave up 0 bases, with 10 bases separating them. Germline CDR1 SGHRS, CDR2 YFSETQ. The CDR3 DNA reads TGCGCCAGCAGCTTCCGTAGCCCTAGCACAGATACGCAGTATTTT. This encodes CASSFRSPSTDTQYF.

This clone was seen only once. V gene TRBV7-8 combines with J gene TRBJ2-1, with 7 bases aligning to TRBD2. The CDR3 totals 15 residues. Unmatched junction bases numbered 6, after V lost 5 bases and J lost 2 bases. Germline V CDR1 and CDR2: SGHVS, FQNEAQ. CDR3 sequence: CASSASGFTYNEQFF. The CDR3, as DNA: TGTGCCAGCAGCGCTAGCGGATTTACCTACAATGAGCAGTTCTTC.

DNA of the CDR3: TGTGCCTGGAACAACCCGGGGAGAAAAGGCTACACCTTC. Encoded protein: CAWNNPGRKGYTF. J is TRBJ1-2 and V is TRBV30; unclear D gene. Per the germline V gene, CDR1 is GTSNPN and CDR2 is SVGIG (reference sequence). V lost 4 bases to trimming and J lost 8 bases, with 17 bases between them. The CDR3 runs to 13 residues.

The chain combines TRBV5-1 with TRBJ2-1, with 12 positions matching TRBD1. CDR3 length: 15 amino acids. Germline CDR1 is SGHRS and CDR2 is YFSETQ. J lost 5 bases, V lost 4 bases, and 4 bases had no gene match. The CDR3 sequence is CASSRGTGGNNEQFF. The CDR3 coding sequence is TGCGCCAGCAGCCGAGGGACAGGGGGCAACAATGAGCAGTTCTTC. The variable domain in full, with the rest retrieved from reference TRBV5-1 and TRBJ2-1, is KAGVTQTPRYLIKTRGQQVTLSCSPISGHRSVSWYQQTPGQGLQFLFEYFSETQRNKGNFPGRFSGRQFSNSRSEMNVSTLELGDSALYLCASSRGTGGNNEQFFGPGTRLTVL.